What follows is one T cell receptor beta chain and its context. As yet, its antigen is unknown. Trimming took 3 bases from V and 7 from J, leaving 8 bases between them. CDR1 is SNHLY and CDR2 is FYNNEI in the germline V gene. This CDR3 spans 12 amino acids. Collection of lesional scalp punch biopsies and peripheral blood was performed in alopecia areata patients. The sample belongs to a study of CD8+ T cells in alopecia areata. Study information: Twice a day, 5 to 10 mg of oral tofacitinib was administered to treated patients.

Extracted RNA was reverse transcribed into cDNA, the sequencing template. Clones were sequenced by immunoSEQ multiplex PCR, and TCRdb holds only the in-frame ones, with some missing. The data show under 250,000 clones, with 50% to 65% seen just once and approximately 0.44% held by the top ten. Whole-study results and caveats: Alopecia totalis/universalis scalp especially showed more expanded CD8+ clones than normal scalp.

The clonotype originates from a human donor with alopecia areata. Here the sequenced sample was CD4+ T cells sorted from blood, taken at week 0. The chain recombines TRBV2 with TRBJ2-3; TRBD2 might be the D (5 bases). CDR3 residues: CASSDDYNTQYF. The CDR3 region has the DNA TGTGCCAGCAGTGATGACTATAATACGCAGTATTTT.